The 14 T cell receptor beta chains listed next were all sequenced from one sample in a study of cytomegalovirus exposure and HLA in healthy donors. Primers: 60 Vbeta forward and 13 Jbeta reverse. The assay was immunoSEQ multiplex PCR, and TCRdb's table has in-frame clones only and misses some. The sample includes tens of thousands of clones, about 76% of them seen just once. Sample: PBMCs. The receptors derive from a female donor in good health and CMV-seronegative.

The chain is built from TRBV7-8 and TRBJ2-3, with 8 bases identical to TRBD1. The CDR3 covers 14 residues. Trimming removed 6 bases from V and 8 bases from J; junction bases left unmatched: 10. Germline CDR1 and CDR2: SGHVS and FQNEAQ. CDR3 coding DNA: TGTGCCAGCAGTATAGACAGGGGCCCTGCTACGCAGTATTTT. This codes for CASSIDRGPATQYF.

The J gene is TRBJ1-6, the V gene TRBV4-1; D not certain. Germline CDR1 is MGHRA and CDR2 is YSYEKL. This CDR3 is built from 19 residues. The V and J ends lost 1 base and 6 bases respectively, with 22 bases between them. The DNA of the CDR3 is TGCGCCAGCAGCCAAGCCACGCCCACAGTGGGAGCCCTTAATTCACCCCTCCACTTT. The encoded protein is CASSQATPTVGALNSPLHF.

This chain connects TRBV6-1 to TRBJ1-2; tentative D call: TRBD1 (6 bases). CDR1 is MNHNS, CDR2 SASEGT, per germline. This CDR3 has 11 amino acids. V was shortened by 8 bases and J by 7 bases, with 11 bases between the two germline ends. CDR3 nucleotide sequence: TGTGCCAGCCCAGGGGATAGTGGCTACACCTTC. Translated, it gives CASPGDSGYTF.

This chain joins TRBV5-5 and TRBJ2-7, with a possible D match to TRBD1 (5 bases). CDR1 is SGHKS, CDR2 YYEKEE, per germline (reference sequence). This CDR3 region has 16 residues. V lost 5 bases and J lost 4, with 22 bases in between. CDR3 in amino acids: CASRPDSGKRTYEQYF. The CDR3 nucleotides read TGTGCCAGCAGACCCGATTCAGGGAAAAGAACGTACGAGCAGTACTTC.

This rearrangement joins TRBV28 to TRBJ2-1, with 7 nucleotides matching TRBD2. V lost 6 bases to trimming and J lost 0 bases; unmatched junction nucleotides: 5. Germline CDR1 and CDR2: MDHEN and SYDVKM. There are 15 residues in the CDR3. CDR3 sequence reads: CASSLSGISYNEQFF. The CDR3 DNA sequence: TGTGCCAGCAGCTTAAGCGGGATCTCCTACAATGAGCAGTTCTTC.

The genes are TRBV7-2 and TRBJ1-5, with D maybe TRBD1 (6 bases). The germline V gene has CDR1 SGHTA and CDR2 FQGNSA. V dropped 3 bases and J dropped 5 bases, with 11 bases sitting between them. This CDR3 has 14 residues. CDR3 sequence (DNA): TGTGCCAGCAGCTTGCGGGGGGCGGATCAGCCCCAGCATTTT. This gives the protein CASSLRGADQPQHF. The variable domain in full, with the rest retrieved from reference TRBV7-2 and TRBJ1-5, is GAGVSQSPSNKVTEKGKDVELRCDPISGHTALYWYRQSLGQGLEFLIYFQGNSAPDKSGLPSDRFSAERTGGSVSTLTIQRTQQEDSAVYLCASSLRGADQPQHFGDGTRLSIL.

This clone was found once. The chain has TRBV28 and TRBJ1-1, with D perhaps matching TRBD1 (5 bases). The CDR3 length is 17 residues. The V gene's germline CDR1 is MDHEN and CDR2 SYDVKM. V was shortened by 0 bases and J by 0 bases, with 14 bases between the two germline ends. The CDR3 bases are TGTGCCAGCAGTTTATGGGGACTGCTTCACATGAACACTGAAGCTTTCTTT. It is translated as CASSLWGLLHMNTEAFF. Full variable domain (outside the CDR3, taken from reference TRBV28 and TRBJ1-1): DVKVTQSSRYLVKRTGEKVFLECVQDMDHENMFWYRQDPGLGLRLIYFSYDVKMKEKGDIPEGYSVSREKKERFSLILESASTNQTSMYLCASSLWGLLHMNTEAFFGQGTRLTVV.

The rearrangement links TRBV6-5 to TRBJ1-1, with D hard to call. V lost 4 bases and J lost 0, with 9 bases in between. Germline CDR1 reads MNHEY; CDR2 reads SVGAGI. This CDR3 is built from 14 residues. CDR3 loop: CASSLQPVNTEAFF. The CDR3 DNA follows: TGTGCCAGCAGTTTACAACCCGTGAACACTGAAGCTTTCTTT.

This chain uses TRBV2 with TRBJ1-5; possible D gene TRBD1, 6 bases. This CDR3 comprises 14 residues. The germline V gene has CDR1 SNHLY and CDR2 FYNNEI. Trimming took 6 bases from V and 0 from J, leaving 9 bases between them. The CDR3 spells CASRQGHSNQPQHF. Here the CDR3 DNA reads TGTGCCAGCAGACAGGGACATAGCAATCAGCCCCAGCATTTT.

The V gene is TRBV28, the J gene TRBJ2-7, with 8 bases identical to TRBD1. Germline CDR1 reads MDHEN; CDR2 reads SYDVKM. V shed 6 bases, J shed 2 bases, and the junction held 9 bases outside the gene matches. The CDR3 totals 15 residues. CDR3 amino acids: CASSTTGGVPYEQYF. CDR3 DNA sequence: TGTGCCAGCAGCACAACAGGGGGAGTCCCCTACGAGCAGTACTTC.

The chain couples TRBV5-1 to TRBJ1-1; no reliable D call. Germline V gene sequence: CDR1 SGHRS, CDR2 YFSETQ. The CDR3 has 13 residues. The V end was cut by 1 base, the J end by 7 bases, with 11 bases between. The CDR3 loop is CASSLIQSGEAFF. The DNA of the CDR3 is TGCGCCAGCAGCTTGATTCAGTCGGGTGAAGCTTTCTTT.

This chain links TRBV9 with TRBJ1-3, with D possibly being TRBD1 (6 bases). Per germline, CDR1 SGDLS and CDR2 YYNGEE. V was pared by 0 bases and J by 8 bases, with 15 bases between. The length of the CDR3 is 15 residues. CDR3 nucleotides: TGTGCCAGCAGCGTAGAAGGGGATCCAGGGGACACCATATATTTT. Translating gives CASSVEGDPGDTIYF. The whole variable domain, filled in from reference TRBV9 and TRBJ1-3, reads DSGVTQTPKHLITATGQRVTLRCSPRSGDLSVYWYQQSLDQGLQFLIQYYNGEERAKGNILERFSAQQFPDLHSELNLSSLELGDSALYFCASSVEGDPGDTIYFGEGSWLTVV.

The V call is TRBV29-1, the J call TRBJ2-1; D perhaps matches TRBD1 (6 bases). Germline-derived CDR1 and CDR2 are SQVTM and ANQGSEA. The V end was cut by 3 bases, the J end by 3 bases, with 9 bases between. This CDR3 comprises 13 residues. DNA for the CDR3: TGCAGCGTTGAGACAGGAGGCTACAATGAGCAGTTCTTC. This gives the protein CSVETGGYNEQFF.

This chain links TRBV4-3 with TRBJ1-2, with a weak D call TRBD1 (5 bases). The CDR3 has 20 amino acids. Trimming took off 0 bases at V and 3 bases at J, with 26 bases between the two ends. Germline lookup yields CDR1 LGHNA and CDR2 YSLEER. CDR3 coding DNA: TGCGCCAGCAGCCAAGACTTTTCCGCTGGTCGTGGGCAGGGTGACTATGGCTACACCTTC. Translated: CASSQDFSAGRGQGDYGYTF.